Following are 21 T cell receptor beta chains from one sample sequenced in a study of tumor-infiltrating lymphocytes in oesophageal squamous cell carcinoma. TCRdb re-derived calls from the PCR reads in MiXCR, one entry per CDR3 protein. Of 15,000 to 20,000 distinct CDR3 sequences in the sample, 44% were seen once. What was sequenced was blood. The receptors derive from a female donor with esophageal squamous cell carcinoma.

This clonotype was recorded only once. CDR3 nucleotide sequence: TGTGCCAGCAGCCAAGATGCCCCCTTTGGGAGCGGGGTCTCCTACGAGCAGTACTTC. Its translation: CASSQDAPFGSGVSYEQYF. The chain has TRBV14 and TRBJ2-7; 7 nucleotides align to TRBD2. Germline V gene data show CDR1 as SGHDN and CDR2 as FVKESK. With V trimmed by 0 bases and J by 0 bases, 14 bases remained unmatched. The CDR3 sequence is 19 residues long.

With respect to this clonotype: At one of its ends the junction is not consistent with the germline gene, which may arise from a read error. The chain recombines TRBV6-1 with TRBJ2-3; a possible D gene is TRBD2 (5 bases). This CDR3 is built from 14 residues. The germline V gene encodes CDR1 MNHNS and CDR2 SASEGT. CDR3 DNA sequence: TGTGCCAGCCCGACTATCTCGACCGATGTAGGCTTGGCCTTC. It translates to CASPTISTDVGLAF.

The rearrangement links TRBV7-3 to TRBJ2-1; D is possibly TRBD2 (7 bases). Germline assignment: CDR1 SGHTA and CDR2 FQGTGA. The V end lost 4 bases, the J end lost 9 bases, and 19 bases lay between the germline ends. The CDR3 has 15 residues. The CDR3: CASSSQVAGASEQFF. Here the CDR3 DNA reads TGTGCCAGCAGCTCCCAAGTGGCGGGGGCCAGTGAGCAGTTCTTC. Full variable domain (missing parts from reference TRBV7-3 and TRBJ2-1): GAGVSQTPSNKVTEKGKYVELRCDPISGHTALYWYRQSLGQGPEFLIYFQGTGAADDSGLPNDRFFAVRPEGSVSTLKIQRTERGDSAVYLCASSSQVAGASEQFFGPGTRLTVL.

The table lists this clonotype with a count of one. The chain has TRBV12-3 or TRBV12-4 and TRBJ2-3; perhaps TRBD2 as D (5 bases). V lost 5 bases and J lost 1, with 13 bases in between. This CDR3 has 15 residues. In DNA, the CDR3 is TGTGCCAGCAGTAACCAGGAGGCCGGCACAGATACGCAGTATTTT. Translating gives CASSNQEAGTDTQYF.

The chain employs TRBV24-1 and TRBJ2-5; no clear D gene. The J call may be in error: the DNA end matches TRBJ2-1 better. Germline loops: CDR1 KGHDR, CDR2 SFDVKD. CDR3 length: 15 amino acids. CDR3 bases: TGTGCCACCAGTGGGATACCTCCACTCTACAATGAGCAGTTCTTC. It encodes CATSGIPPLYNEQFF.

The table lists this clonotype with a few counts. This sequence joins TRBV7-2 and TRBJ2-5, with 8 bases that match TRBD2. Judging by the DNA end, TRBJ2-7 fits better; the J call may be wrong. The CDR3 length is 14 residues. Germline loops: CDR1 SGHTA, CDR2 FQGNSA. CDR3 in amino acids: CASRPGGGSYEQYF. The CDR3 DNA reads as TGTGCCAGCAGACCCGGGGGGGGGTCCTACGAGCAGTACTTC.

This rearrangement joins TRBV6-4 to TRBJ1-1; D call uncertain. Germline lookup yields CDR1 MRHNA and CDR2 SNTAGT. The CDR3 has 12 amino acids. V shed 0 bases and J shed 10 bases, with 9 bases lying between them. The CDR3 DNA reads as TGTGCCAGCAGTGACTCCGGGCAGAGAGCTTTCTTT. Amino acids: CASSDSGQRAFF.

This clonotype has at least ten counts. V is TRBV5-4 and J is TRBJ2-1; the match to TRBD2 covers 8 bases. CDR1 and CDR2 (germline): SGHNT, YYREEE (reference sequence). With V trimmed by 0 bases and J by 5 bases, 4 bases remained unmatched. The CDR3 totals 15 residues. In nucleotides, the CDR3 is TGTGCCAGCAGCTTGGTCGGGGGGGGGCACAATGAGCAGTTCTTC. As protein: CASSLVGGGHNEQFF.

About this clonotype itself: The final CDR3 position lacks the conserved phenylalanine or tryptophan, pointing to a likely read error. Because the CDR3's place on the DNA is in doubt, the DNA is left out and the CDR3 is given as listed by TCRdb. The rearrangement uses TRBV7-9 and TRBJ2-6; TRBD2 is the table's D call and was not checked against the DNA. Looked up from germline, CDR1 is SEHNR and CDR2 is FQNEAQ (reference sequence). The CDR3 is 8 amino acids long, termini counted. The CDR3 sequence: CASSFSSG.

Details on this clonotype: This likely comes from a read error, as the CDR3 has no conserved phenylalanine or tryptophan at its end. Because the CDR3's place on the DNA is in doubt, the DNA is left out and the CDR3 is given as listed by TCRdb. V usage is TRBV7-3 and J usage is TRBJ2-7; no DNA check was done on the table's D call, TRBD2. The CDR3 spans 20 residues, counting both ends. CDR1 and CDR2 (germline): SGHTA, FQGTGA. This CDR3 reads CASSLGEVPSQGLYGYTFGS.

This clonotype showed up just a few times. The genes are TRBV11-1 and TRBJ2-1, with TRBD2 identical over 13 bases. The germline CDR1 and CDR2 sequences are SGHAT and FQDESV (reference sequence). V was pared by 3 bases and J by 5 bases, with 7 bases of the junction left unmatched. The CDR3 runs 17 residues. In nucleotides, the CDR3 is TGTGCCAGCAGCTTCCTACCCGGGACTAGCGGGAACAATGAGCAGTTCTTC. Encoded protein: CASSFLPGTSGNNEQFF.

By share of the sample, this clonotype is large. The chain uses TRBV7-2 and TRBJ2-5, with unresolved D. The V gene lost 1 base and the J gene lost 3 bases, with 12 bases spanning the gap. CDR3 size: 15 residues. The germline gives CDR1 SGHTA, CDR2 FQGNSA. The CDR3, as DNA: TGTGCCAGCAGCTTAGGAAAGGCCCGTAAAGAGACCCAGTACTTC. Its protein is CASSLGKARKETQYF.

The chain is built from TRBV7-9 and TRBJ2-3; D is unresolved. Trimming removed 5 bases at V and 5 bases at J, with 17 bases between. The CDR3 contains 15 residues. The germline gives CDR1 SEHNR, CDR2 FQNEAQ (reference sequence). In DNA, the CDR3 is TGTGCCAGCAGCCCCGGAGACGACCTTAAAGATACGCAGTATTTT. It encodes CASSPGDDLKDTQYF. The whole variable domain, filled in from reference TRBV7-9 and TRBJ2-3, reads DTGVSQNPRHKITKRGQNVTFRCDPISEHNRLYWYRQTLGQGPEFLTYFQNEAQLEKSRLLSDRFSAERPKGSFSTLEIQRTEQGDSAMYLCASSPGDDLKDTQYFGPGTRLTVL.

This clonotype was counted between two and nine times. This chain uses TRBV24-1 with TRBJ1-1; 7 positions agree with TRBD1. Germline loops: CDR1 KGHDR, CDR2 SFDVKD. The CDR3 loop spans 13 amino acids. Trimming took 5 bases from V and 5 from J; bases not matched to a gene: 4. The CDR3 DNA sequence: TGTGCCACCAGTGGACAGGGAAAGACTGAAGCTTTCTTT. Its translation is CATSGQGKTEAFF.

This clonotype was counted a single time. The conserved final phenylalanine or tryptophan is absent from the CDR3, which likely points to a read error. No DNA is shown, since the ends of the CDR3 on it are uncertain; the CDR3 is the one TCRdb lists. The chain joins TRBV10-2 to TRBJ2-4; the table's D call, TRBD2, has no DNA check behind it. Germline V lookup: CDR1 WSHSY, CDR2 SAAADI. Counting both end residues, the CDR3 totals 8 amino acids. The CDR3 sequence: CASRVGQL.

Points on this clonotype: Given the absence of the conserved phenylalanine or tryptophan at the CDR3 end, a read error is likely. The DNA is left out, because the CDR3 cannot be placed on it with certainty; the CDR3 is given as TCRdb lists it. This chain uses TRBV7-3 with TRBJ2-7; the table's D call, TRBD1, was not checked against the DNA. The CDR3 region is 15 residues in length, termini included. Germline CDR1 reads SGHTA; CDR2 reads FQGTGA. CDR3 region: CASSLRLENEQFFGA.

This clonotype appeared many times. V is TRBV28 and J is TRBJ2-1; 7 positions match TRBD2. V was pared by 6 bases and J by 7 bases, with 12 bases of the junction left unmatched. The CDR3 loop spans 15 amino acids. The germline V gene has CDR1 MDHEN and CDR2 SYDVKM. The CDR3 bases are TGTGCCAGCAGAAAACTCGGTGGCGGGGGTAATGAGCAGTTCTTC. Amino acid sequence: CASRKLGGGGNEQFF.

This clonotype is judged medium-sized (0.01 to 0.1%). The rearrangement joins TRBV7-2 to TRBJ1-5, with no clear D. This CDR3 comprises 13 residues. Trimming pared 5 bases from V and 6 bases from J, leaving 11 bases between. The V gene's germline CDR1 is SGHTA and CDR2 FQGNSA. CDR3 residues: CASSQGDSQPQHF. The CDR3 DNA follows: TGTGCCAGCAGCCAAGGTGATTCTCAGCCCCAGCATTTT.

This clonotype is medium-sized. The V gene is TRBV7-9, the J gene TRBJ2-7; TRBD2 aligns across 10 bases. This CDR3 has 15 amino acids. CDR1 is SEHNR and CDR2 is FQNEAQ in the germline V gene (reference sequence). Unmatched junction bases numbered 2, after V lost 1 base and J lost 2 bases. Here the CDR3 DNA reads TGTGCCAGCAGCTTAGGGACTAGCGGCACCTACGAGCAGTACTTC. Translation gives CASSLGTSGTYEQYF.

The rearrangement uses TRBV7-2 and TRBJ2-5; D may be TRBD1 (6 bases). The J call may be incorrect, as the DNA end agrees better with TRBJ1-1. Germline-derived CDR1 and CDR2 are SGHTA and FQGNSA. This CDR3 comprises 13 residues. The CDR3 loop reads CASSLGAGVGAFF. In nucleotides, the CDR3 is TGTGCCAGCAGCTTAGGGGCAGGGGTAGGGGCTTTCTTT.

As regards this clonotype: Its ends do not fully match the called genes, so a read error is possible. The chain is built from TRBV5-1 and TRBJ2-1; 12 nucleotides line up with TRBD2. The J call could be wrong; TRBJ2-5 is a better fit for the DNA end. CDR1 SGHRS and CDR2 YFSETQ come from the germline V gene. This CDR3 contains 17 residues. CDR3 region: CASRGLAGGAYQDTQYF. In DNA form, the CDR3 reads TGCGCTAGCAGGGGGCTAGCGGGAGGGGCGTACCAAGACACCCAGTACTTC.